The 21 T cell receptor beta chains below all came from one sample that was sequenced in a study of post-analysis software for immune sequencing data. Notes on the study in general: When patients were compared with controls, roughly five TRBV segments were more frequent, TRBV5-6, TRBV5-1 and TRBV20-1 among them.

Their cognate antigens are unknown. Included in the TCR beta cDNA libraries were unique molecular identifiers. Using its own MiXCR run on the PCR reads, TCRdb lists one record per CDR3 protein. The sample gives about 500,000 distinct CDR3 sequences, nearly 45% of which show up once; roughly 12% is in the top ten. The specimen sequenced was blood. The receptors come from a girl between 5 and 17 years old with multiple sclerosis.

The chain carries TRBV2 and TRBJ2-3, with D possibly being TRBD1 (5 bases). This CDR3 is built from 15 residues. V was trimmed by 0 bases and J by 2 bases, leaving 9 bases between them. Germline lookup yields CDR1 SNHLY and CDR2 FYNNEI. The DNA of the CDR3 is TGTGCCAGCAGTGAAGCCCCGACAGCCACAGATACGCAGTATTTT. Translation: CASSEAPTATDTQYF.

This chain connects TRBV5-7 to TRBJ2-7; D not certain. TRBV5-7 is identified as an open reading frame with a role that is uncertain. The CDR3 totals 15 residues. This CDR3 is CVRVERPVLSYEQYF. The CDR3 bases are TGTGTCAGAGTAGAAAGACCAGTCCTCTCCTACGAGCAGTACTTC.

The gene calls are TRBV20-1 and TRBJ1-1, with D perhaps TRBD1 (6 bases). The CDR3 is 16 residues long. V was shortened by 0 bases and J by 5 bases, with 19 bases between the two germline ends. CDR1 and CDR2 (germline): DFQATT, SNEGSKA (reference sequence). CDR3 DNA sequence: TGCAGTGCTAGAGATGGGGGGCCTGGACGTGAGACTGAAGCTTTCTTT. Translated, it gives CSARDGGPGRETEAFF.

CDR3 loop: CASSLGRGSSDEQYF. In nucleotides, the CDR3 is TGCGCCAGCAGCTTGGGCCGGGGTTCCTCGGACGAGCAGTACTTC. J is TRBJ2-7 and V is TRBV5-1; D might be TRBD2 (5 bases). The CDR3 is 15 residues long. Germline CDR1 and CDR2: SGHRS and YFSETQ. The V and J ends lost 0 bases and 5 bases respectively, with 15 bases between them.

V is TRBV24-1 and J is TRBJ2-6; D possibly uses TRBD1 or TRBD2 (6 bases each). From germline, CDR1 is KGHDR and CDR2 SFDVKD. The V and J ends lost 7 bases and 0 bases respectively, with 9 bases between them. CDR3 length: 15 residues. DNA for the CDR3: TGTGCCACCAGGGAGGGACACTCTGGGGCCAACGTCCTGACTTTC. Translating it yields CATREGHSGANVLTF.

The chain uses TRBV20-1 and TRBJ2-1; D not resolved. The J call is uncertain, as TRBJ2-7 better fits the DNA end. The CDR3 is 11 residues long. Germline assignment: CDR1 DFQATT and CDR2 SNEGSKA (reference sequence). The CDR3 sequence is CSGVQNNEQYF. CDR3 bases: TGCAGTGGGGTTCAGAACAATGAGCAGTACTTC.

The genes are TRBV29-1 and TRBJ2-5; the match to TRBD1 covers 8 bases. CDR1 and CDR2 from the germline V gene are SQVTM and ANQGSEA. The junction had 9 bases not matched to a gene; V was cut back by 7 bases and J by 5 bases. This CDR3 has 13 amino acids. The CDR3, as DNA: TGCAGCGGTGCCAGGGGGCGCGGGGAGACCCAGTACTTC. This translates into CSGARGRGETQYF. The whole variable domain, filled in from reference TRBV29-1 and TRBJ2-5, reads SAVISQKPSRDICQRGTSLTIQCQVDSQVTMMFWYRQQPGQSLTLIATANQGSEATYESGFVIDKFPISRPNLTFSTLTVSNMSPEDSSIYLCSGARGRGETQYFGPGTRLLVL.

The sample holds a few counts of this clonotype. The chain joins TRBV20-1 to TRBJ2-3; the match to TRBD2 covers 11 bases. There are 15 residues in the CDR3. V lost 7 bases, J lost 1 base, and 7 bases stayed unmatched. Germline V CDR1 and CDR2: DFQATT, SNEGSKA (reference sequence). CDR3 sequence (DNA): TGCAGTGGTCCCGGGACTAGCGGACGCACAGATACGCAGTATTTT. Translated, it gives CSGPGTSGRTDTQYF.

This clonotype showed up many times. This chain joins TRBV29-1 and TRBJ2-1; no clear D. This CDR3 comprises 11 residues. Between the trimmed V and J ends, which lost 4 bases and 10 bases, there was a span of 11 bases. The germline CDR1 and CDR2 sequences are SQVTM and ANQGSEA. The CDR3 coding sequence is TGCAGCGTTGGAATTCCCGAGGAGCAGTTCTTC. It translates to CSVGIPEEQFF.

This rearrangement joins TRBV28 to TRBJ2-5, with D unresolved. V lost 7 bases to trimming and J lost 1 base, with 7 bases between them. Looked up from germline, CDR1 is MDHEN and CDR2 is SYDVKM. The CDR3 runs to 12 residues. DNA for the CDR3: TGTGCCAGCACTGCCCTCCAAGAGACCCAGTACTTC. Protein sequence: CASTALQETQYF. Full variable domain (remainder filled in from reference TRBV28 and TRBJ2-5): DVKVTQSSRYLVKRTGEKVFLECVQDMDHENMFWYRQDPGLGLRLIYFSYDVKMKEKGDIPEGYSVSREKKERFSLILESASTNQTSMYLCASTALQETQYFGPGTRLLVL.

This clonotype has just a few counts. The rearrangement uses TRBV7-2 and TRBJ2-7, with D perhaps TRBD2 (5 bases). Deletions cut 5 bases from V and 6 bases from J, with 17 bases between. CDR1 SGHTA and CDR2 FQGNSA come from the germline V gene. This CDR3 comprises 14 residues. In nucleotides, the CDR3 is TGTGCCAGCAGCCCAACTGTGGACTTTAGCGAGCAGTACTTC. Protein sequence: CASSPTVDFSEQYF.

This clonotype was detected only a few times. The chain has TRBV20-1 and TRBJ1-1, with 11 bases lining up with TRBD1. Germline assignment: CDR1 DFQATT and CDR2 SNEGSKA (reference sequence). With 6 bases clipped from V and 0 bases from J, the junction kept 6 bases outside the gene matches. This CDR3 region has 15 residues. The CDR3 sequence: CSALGTGGLNTEAFF. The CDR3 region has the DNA TGCAGTGCCCTGGGGACAGGGGGTCTGAACACTGAAGCTTTCTTT.

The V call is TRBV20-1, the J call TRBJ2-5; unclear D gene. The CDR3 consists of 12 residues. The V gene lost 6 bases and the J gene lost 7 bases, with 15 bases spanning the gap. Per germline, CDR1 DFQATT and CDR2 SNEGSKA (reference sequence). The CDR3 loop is CSAPARGGTQYF. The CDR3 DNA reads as TGCAGTGCCCCCGCGAGAGGCGGGACCCAGTACTTC.

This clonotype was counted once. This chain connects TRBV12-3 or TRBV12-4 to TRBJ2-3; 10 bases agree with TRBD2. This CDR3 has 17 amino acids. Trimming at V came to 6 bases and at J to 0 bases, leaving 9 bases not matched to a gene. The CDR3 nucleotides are TGTGCCAGCAGCCACGGAGCGGGAGGGTGGAGCACAGATACGCAGTATTTT. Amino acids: CASSHGAGGWSTDTQYF.

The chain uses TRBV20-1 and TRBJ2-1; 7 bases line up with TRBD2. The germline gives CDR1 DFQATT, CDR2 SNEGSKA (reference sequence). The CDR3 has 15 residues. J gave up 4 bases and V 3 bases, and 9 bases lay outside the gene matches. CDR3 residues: CSARHRDYPYNEQFF. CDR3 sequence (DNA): TGCAGTGCTAGGCACCGGGACTATCCTTACAATGAGCAGTTCTTC.

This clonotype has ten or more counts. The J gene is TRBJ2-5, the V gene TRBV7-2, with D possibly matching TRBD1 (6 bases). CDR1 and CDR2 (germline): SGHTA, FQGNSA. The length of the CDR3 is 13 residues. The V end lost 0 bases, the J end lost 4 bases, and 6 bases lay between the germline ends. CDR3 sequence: CASSLARGETQYF. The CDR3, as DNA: TGTGCCAGCAGCTTAGCCAGGGGAGAGACCCAGTACTTC.

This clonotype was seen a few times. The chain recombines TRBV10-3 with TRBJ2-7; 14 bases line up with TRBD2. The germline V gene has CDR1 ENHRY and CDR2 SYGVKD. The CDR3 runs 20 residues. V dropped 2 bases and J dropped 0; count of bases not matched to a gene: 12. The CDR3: CAISETGLAGEGVGSYEQYF. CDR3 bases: TGTGCCATCAGTGAGACGGGACTAGCGGGAGAAGGGGTGGGCTCCTACGAGCAGTACTTC.

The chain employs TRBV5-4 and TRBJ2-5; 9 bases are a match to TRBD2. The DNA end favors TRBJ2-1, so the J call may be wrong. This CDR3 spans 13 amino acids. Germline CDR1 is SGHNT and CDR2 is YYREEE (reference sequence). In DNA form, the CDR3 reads TGTGCCAGCAGGCTAGCGGGACAAGAGACCCAGTTCTTC. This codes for CASRLAGQETQFF.

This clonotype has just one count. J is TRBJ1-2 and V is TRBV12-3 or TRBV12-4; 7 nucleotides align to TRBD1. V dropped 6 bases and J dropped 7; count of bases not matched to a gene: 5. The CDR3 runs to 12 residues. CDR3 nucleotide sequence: TGTGCCAGCAGACGACAGGGACGTGGCTACACCTTC. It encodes CASRRQGRGYTF.

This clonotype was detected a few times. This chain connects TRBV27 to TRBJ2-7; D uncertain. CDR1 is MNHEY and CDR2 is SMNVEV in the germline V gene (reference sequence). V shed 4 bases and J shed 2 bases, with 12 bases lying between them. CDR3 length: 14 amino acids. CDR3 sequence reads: CASSSECRTYEQYF. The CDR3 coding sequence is TGTGCCAGCAGTTCAGAATGTCGGACCTACGAGCAGTACTTC.

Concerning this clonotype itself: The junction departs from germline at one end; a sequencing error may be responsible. Written as DNA, the CDR3 is TGTGCCGGCAGCCAGGACGACATTAACTATGGCTACACCTTC. As protein: CAGSQDDINYGYTF. The rearrangement links TRBV3-1 to TRBJ1-2; D remains unclear. From germline, CDR1 is LGHDT and CDR2 YNNKEL (reference sequence). CDR3 length equals 14 residues.